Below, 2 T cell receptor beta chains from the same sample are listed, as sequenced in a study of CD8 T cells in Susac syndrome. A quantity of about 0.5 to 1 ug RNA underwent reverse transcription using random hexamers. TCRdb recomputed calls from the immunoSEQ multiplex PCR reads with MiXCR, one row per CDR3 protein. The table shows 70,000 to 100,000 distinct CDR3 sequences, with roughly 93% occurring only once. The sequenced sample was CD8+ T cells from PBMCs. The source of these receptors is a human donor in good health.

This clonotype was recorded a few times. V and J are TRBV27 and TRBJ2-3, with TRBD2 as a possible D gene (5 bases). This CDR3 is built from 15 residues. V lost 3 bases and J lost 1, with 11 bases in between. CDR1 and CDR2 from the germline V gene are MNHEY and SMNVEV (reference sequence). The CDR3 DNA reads TGTGCCAGCAGTTTCGAACGGGGAGGCACAGATACGCAGTATTTT. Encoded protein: CASSFERGGTDTQYF.

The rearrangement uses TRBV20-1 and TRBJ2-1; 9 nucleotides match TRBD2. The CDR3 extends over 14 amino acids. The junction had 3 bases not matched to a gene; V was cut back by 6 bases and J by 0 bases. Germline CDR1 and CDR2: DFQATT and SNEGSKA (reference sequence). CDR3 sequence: CSARLADSYNEQFF. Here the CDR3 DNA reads TGCAGTGCCAGACTAGCGGACTCCTACAATGAGCAGTTCTTC.